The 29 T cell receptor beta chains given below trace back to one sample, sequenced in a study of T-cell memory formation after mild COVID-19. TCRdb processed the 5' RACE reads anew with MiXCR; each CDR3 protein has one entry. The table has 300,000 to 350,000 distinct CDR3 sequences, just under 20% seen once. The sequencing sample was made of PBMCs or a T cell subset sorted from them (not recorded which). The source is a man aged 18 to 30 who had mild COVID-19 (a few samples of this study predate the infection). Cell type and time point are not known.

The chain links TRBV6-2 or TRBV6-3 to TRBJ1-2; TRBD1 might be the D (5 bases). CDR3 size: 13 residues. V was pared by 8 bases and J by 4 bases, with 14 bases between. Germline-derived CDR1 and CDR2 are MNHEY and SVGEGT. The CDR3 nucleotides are TGTGCCAGCCACCAGGGAGCTGGCTATGGCTACACCTTC. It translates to CASHQGAGYGYTF.

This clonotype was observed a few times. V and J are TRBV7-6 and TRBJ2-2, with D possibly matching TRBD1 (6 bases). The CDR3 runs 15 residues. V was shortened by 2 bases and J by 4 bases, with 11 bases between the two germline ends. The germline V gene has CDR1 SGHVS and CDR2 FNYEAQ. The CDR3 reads CASSLLQGGTGELFF. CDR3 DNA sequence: TGTGCCAGCAGCTTACTGCAAGGGGGCACCGGGGAGCTGTTTTTT.

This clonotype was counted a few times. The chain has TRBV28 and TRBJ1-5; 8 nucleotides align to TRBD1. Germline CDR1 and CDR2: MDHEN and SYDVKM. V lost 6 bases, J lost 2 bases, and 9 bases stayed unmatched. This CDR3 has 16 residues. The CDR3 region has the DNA TGTGCCAGCAGCCAACCCACGACAGGGGGCAATCAGCCCCAGCATTTT. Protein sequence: CASSQPTTGGNQPQHF.

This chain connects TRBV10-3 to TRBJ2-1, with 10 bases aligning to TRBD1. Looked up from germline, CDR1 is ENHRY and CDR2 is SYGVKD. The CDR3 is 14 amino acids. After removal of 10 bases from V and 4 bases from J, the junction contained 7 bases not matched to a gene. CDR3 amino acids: CATTGGQGYNEQFF. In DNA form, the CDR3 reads TGTGCCACCACGGGGGGACAGGGGTACAATGAGCAGTTCTTC.

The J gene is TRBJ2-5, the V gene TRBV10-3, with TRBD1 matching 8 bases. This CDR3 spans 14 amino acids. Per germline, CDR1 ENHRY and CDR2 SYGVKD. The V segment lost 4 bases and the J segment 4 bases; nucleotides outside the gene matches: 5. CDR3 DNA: TGTGCCATCAGTGTAGGGACAGGAACAGAGACCCAGTACTTC. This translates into CAISVGTGTETQYF.

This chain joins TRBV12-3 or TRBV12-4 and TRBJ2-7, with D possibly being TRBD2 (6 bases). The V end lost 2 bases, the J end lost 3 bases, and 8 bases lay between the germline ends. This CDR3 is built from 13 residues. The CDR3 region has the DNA TGTGCCAGCAGTTTATACGGGGGCTACGAGCAGTACTTC. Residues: CASSLYGGYEQYF.

CDR3 nucleotides: TGTGCCAGTAGTATAGGCAACAGGGGGGATACGCAGTATTTT. Its protein product is CASSIGNRGDTQYF. The rearrangement uses TRBV19 and TRBJ2-3; TRBD1 agrees at 8 bases. Germline CDR1 reads LNHDA; CDR2 reads SQIVND (reference sequence). The junction had 3 bases not matched to a gene; V was cut back by 1 base and J by 6 bases. This CDR3 has 14 amino acids.

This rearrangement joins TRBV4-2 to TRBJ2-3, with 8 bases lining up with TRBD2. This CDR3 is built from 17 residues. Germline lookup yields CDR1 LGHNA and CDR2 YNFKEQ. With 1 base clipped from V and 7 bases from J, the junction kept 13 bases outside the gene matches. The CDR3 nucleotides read TGTGCCAGCAGCCAAGGTTTTGGCGGGGGGTACGGGTATACGCAGTATTTT. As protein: CASSQGFGGGYGYTQYF.

The CDR3 is CASSFGRPNTEAFF. The CDR3 nucleotides read TGTGCCAGCAGCTTCGGACGCCCGAACACTGAAGCTTTCTTT. The chain uses TRBV7-2 and TRBJ1-1; D not certain. The CDR3 is made up of 14 amino acids. V was shortened by 3 bases and J by 1 base, with 9 bases between the two germline ends. Germline V CDR1 and CDR2: SGHTA, FQGNSA.

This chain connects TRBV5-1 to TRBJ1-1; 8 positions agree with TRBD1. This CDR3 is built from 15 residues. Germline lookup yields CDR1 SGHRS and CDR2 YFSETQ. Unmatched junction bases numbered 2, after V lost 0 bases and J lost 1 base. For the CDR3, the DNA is TGCGCCAGCAGCTTGGTAGGACAGGGGAACACTGAAGCTTTCTTT. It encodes CASSLVGQGNTEAFF.

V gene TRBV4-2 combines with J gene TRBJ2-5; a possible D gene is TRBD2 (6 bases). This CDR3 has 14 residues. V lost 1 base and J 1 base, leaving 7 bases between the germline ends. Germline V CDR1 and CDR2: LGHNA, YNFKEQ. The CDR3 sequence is CASSQGTIQETQYF. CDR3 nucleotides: TGTGCCAGCAGCCAAGGGACTATCCAAGAGACCCAGTACTTC.

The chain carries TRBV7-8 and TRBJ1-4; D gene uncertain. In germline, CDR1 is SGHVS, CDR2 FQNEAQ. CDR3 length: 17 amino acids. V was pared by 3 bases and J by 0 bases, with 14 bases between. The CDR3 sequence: CASSFNRITATNEKLFF. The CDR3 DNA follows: TGTGCCAGCAGCTTCAATAGAATCACAGCAACTAATGAAAAACTGTTTTTT.

The CDR3 loop is CASSSPPGWEQYF. The CDR3 coding sequence is TGTGCCAGCAGCTCCCCACCCGGGTGGGAGCAGTACTTC. The chain is built from TRBV11-2 and TRBJ2-7; no clear D. The CDR3 contains 13 residues. Trimming pared 4 bases from V and 7 bases from J, leaving 14 bases between. Germline loops: CDR1 SGHAT, CDR2 FQNNGV. Full variable domain (remainder filled in from reference TRBV11-2 and TRBJ2-7): EAGVAQSPRYKIIEKRQSVAFWCNPISGHATLYWYQQILGQGPKLLIQFQNNGVVDDSQLPKDRFSAERLKGVDSTLKIQPAKLEDSAVYLCASSSPPGWEQYFGPGTRLTVT.

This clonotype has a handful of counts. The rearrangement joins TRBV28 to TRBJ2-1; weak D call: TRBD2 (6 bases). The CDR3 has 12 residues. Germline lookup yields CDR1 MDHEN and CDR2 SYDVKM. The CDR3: CGAGLASDEQFF. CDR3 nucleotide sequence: TGTGGAGCGGGTCTGGCTAGTGATGAGCAGTTCTTC.

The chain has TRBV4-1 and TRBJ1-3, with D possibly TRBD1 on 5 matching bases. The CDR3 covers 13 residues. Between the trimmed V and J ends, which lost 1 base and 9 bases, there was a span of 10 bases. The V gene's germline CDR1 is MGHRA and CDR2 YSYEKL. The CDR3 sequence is CASSQGQGTTIYF. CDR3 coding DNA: TGCGCCAGCAGCCAAGGGCAGGGTACCACCATATATTTT.

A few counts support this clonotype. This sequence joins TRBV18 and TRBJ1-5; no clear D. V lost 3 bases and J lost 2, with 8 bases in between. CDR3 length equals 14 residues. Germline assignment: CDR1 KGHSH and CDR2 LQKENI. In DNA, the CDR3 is TGTGCCAGCTCACCCTTACGGGGCAATCAGCCCCAGCATTTT. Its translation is CASSPLRGNQPQHF.

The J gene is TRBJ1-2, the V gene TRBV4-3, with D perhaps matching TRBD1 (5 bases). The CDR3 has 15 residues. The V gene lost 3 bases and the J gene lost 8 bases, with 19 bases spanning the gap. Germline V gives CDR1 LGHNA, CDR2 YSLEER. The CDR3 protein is CASSQASGGVGGYTF. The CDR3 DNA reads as TGCGCCAGCAGCCAGGCCTCGGGGGGAGTTGGCGGCTACACCTTC.

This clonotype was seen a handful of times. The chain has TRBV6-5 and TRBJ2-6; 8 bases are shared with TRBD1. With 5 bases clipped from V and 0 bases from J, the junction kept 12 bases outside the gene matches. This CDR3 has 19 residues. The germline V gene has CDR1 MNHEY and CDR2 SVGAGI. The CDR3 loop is CASSRQFGTGGSGANVLTF. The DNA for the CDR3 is TGTGCCAGCAGTCGACAGTTCGGGACAGGAGGCTCTGGGGCCAACGTCCTGACTTTC.

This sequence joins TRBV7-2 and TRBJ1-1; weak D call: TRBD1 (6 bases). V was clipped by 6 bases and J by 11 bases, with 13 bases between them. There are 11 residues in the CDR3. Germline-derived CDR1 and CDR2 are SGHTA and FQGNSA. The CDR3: CASSNRAGAFF. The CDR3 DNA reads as TGTGCCAGCAGTAACAGGGCGGGCGCTTTCTTT. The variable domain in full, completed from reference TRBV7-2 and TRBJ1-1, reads GAGVSQSPSNKVTEKGKDVELRCDPISGHTALYWYRQSLGQGLEFLIYFQGNSAPDKSGLPSDRFSAERTGGSVSTLTIQRTQQEDSAVYLCASSNRAGAFFGQGTRLTVV.

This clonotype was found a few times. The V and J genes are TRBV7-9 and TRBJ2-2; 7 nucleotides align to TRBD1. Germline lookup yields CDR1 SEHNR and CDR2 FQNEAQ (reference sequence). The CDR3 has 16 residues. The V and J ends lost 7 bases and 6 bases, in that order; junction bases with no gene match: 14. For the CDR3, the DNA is TGTGCCAGCAAACGGCTGTTGGGGACAGTCCCCGGGGAGCTGTTTTTT. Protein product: CASKRLLGTVPGELFF. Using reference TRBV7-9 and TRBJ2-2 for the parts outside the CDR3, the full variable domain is DTGVSQNPRHKITKRGQNVTFRCDPISEHNRLYWYRQTLGQGPEFLTYFQNEAQLEKSRLLSDRFSAERPKGSFSTLEIQRTEQGDSAMYLCASKRLLGTVPGELFFGEGSRLTVL.

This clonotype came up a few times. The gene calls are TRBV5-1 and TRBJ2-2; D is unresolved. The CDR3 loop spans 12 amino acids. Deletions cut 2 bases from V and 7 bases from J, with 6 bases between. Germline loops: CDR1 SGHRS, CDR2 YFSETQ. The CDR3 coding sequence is TGCGCCAGCAGCTTAGAAGTCGGGGAGCTGTTTTTT. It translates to CASSLEVGELFF.

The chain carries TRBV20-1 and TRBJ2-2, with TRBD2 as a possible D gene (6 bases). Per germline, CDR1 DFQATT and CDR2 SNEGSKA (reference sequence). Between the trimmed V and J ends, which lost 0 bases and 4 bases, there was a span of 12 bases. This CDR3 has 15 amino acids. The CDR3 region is CSARDDWRGTGELFF. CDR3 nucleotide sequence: TGCAGTGCTAGAGATGACTGGCGGGGCACCGGGGAGCTGTTTTTT.

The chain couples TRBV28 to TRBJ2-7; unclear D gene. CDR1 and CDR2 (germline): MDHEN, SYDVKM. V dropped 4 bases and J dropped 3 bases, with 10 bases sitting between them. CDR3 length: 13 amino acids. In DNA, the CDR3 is TGTGCCAGCAGTTCTGCGTGGGGCTACGAGCAGTACGTC. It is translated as CASSSAWGYEQYV.

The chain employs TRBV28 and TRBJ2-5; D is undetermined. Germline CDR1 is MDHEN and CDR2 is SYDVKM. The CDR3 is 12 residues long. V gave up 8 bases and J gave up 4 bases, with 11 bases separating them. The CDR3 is CASWSPPETQYF. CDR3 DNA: TGTGCCAGCTGGTCCCCCCCAGAGACCCAGTACTTC.

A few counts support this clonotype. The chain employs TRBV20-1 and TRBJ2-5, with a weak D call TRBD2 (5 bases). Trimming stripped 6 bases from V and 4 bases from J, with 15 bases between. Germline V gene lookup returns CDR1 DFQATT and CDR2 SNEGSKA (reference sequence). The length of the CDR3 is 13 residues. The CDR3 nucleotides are TGCAGTGCAAGGACGGACTGGGGAGAGACCCAGTACTTC. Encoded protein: CSARTDWGETQYF.

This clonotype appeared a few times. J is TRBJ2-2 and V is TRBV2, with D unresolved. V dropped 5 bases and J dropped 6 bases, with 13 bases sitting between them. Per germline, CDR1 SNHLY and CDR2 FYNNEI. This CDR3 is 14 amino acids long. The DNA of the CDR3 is TGTGCCAGCAGTCGAGACTGGGATGCCGGGGAGCTGTTTTTT. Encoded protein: CASSRDWDAGELFF.

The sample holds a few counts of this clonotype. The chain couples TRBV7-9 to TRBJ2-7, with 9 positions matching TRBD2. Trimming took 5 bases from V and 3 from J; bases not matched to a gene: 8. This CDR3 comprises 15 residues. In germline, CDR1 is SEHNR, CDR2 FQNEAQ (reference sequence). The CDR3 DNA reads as TGTGCCAGCAGCGCACGAGCGGGGGGCCGCTACGAGCAGTACTTC. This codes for CASSARAGGRYEQYF.

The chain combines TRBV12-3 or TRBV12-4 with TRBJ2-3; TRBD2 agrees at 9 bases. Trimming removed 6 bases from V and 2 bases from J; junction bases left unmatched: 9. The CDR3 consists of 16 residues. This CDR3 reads CASSLLAGSYTDTQYF. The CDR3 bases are TGTGCCAGCAGCCTTCTAGCGGGGAGCTACACAGATACGCAGTATTTT.

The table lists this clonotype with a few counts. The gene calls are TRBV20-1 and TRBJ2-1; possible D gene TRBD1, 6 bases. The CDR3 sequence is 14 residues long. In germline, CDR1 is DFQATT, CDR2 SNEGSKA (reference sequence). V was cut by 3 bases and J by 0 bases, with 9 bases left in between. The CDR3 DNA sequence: TGCAGTGCTAGTACAGGGAGCTCCTACAATGAGCAGTTCTTC. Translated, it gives CSASTGSSYNEQFF.